The 9 T cell receptor beta chains presented below share a single source sample, sequenced in a study of shared clonotypes between healthy human individuals. Assay: immunoSEQ multiplex PCR; the TCRdb copy retains only in-frame clones and omits some. The table lists some 480,000 clones, around three quarters of them singletons. Source material: PBMCs. These receptors were taken from a woman between 40 and 55 years old in good health. Some clones in this sample may be carry-over from other donors' samples.

Points on this clone: This likely came from a read error, as a far larger clone is one base away. The rearrangement links TRBV7-8 to TRBJ2-7; unclear D gene. V was cut by 1 base and J by 3 bases, with 13 bases left in between. The CDR3 is 15 amino acids. CDR1 and CDR2 from the germline V gene are SGHVS and FQNEAQ. DNA for the CDR3: TGTGCCAGCAGCTTAGAATCAGGAGAGGTCTACGAGCAGTACTTC. Encoded protein: CASSLESGEVYEQYF.

CDR3 region: CASSREGDTEAFF. CDR3 coding DNA: TGTGCCAGCAGCCGAGAGGGGGACACTGAAGCTTTCTTT. The gene calls are TRBV7-3 and TRBJ1-1, with D perhaps TRBD1 (6 bases). This CDR3 comprises 13 residues. Trimming took off 5 bases at V and 3 bases at J, with 10 bases between the two ends. Germline V gene sequence: CDR1 SGHTA, CDR2 FQGTGA.

The chain carries TRBV13 and TRBJ2-6; possibly TRBD2 for D (5 bases). Trimming took off 0 bases at V and 7 bases at J, with 10 bases between the two ends. The CDR3 length is 15 residues. Germline V gene data show CDR1 as PRHDT and CDR2 as FYEKMQ (reference sequence). CDR3 sequence (DNA): TGTGCCAGCAGCTTAGGCCTCCGGGGAGCCAACGTCCTGACTTTC. As protein: CASSLGLRGANVLTF.

This chain joins TRBV28 and TRBJ2-7; D perhaps matches TRBD2 (6 bases). Germline loops: CDR1 MDHEN, CDR2 SYDVKM. The ends were cut back, 7 bases at V and 5 bases at J, with 24 bases in the middle. This CDR3 is built from 16 residues. The DNA of the CDR3 is TGTGCCAGCATCCCCCCCCGGGGAGGTGGGTTGGACGAGCAGTACTTC. Translated: CASIPPRGGGLDEQYF.

The rearrangement uses TRBV9 and TRBJ2-1; a possible D gene is TRBD2 (5 bases). Trimming pared 6 bases from V and 4 bases from J, leaving 17 bases between. Germline V CDR1 and CDR2: SGDLS, YYNGEE. This CDR3 has 15 residues. The DNA for the CDR3 is TGTGCCAGCACCCTCGACGGGGTTGGTTACAATGAGCAGTTCTTC. This gives the protein CASTLDGVGYNEQFF.

The chain combines TRBV10-1 with TRBJ1-1; D gene unclear. V lost 6 bases, J lost 4 bases, and 12 bases lay in between. The CDR3 totals 13 residues. Germline CDR1 reads WNHNN; CDR2 reads SYGVQD (reference sequence). As DNA, the CDR3 is TGCGCCAGCAGGGCCACAAGGAGCACTGAAGCTTTCTTT. This translates into CASRATRSTEAFF.

This clone turned up a few times. The chain couples TRBV4-1 to TRBJ1-1, with D tentatively TRBD1 (5 bases). Germline CDR1 and CDR2: MGHRA and YSYEKL. V lost 1 base, J lost 0 bases, and 9 bases lay in between. CDR3 length: 15 amino acids. CDR3 in amino acids: CASSQGGSMNTEAFF. CDR3 nucleotides: TGCGCCAGCAGCCAAGGGGGGAGCATGAACACTGAAGCTTTCTTT.

CDR3 sequence: CAWSGRTTEAFF. The CDR3 DNA reads as TGTGCCTGGAGTGGCCGGACCACTGAAGCTTTCTTT. The rearrangement links TRBV30 to TRBJ1-1; D is undetermined. The CDR3 covers 12 residues. The ends were cut back, 1 base at V and 4 bases at J, with 7 bases in the middle. CDR1 and CDR2 from the germline V gene are GTSNPN and SVGIG (reference sequence).

The chain is built from TRBV5-6 and TRBJ1-2; no firm D call. V was clipped by 0 bases and J by 2 bases, with 8 bases between them. This CDR3 contains 14 residues. The germline V gene encodes CDR1 SGHDT and CDR2 YYEEEE. The CDR3 region has the DNA TGTGCCAGCAGCTTGGTGGTCAAAAACTATGGCTACACCTTC. Its protein is CASSLVVKNYGYTF.